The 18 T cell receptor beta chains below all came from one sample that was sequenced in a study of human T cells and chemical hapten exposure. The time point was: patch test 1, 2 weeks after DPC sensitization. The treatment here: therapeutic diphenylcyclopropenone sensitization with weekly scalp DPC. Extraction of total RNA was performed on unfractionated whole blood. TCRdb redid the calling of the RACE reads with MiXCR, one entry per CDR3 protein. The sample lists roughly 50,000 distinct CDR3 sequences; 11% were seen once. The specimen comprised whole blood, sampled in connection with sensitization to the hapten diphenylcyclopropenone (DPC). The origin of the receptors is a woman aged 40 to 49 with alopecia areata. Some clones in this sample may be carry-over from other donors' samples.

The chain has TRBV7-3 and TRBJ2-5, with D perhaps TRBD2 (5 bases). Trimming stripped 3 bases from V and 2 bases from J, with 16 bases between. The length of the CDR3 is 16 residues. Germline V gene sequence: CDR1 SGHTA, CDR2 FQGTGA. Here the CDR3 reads CASSFGVRPGQETQYF. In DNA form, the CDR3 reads TGTGCCAGCAGCTTTGGTGTGAGGCCGGGACAAGAGACCCAGTACTTC.

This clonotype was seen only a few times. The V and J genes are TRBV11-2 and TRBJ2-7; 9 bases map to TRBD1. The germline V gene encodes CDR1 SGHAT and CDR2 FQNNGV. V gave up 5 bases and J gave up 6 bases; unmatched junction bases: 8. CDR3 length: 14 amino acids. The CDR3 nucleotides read TGTGCCAGCAGCCGGGCGGACAGGGGTCGCGAGCAGTACTTC. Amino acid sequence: CASSRADRGREQYF.

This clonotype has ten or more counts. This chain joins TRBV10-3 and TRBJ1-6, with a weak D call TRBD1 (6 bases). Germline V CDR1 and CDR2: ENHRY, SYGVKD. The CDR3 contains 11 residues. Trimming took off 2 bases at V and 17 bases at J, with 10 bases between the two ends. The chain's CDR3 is CAISEGTHIHF. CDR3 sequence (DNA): TGTGCCATCAGTGAGGGGACACACATCCACTTT.

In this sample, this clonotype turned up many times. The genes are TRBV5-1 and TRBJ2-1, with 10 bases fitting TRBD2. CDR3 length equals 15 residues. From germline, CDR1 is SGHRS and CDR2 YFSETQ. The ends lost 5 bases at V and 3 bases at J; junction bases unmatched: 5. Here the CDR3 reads CASSSLAGNYNEQFF. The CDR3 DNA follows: TGCGCCAGCAGTTCACTAGCGGGAAACTACAATGAGCAGTTCTTC.

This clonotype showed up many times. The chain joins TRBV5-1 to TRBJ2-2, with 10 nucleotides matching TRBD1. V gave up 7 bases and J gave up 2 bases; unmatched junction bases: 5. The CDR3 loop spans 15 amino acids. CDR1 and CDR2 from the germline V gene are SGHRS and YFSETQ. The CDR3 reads CASRQGAVNTGELFF. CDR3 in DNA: TGCGCCAGCCGACAGGGGGCTGTTAACACCGGGGAGCTGTTTTTT.

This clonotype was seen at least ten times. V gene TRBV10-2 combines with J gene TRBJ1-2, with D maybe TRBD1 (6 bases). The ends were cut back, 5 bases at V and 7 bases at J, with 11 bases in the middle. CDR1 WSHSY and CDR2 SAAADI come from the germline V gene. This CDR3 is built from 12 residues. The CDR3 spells CASSSQGLGYTF. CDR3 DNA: TGCGCCAGCAGTTCACAGGGCCTTGGCTACACCTTC.

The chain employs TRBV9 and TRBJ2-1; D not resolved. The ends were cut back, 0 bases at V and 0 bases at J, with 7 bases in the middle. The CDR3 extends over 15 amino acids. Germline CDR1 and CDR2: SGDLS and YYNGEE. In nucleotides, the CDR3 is TGTGCCAGCAGCGTAGAGGGTAACTCCTACAATGAGCAGTTCTTC. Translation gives CASSVEGNSYNEQFF.

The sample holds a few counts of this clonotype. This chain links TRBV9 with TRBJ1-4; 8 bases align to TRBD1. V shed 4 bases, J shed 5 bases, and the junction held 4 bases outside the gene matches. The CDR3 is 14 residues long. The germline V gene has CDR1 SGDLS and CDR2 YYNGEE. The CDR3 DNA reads TGTGCCAGCAGCCCCGACAGGGGCAATGAAAAACTGTTTTTT. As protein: CASSPDRGNEKLFF.

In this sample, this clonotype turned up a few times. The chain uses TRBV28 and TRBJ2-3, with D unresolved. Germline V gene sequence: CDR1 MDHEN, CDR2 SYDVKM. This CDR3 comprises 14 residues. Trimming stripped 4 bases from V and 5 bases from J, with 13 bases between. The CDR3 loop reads CASSSGPPVDTQYF. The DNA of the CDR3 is TGTGCCAGCAGTTCTGGACCTCCGGTAGATACGCAGTATTTT.

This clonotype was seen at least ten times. The CDR3 loop is CAISVLGKETQYF. The CDR3 nucleotides are TGTGCCATCAGCGTTTTAGGGAAAGAGACCCAGTACTTC. This chain links TRBV10-3 with TRBJ2-5; the D is unclear. The V end was cut by 6 bases, the J end by 3 bases, with 11 bases between. Germline-derived CDR1 and CDR2 are ENHRY and SYGVKD. This CDR3 region has 13 residues.

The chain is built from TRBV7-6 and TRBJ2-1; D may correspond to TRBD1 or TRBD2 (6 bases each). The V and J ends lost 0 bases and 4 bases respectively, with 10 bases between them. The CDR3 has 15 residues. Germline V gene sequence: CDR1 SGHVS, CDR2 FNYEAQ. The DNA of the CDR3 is TGTGCCAGCAGCTTAGCGGGGGGCCAATACAATGAGCAGTTCTTC. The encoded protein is CASSLAGGQYNEQFF.

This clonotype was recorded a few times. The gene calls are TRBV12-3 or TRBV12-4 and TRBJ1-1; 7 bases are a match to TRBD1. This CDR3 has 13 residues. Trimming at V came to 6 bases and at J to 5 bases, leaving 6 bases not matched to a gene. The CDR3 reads CASSRDRATEAFF. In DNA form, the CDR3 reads TGTGCCAGCAGCCGCGACAGGGCGACTGAAGCTTTCTTT.

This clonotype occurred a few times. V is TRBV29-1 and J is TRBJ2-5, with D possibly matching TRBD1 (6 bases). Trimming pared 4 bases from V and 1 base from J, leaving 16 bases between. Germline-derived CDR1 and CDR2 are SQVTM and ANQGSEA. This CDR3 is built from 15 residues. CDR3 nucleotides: TGCAGCGTTGTCCTCGGACAGCTAGTCCAAGAGACCCAGTACTTC. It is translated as CSVVLGQLVQETQYF. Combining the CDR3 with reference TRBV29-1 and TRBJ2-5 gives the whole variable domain SAVISQKPSRDICQRGTSLTIQCQVDSQVTMMFWYRQQPGQSLTLIATANQGSEATYESGFVIDKFPISRPNLTFSTLTVSNMSPEDSSIYLCSVVLGQLVQETQYFGPGTRLLVL.

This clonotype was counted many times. The CDR3 spells CASSPAGTLSNQPQHF. For the CDR3, the DNA is TGTGCCAGCTCACCGGCCGGGACACTTAGCAATCAGCCCCAGCATTTT. The chain has TRBV18 and TRBJ1-5; possible D gene TRBD1, 6 bases. This CDR3 has 16 residues. Germline V gene lookup returns CDR1 KGHSH and CDR2 LQKENI. The V gene lost 3 bases and the J gene lost 0 bases, with 12 bases spanning the gap.

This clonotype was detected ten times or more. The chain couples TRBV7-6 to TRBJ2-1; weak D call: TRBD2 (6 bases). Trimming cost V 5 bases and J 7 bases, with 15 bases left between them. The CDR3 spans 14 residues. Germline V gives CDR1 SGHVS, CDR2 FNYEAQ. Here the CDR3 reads CASSPKGGVNEQFF. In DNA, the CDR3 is TGTGCCAGCAGCCCGAAAGGAGGGGTTAATGAGCAGTTCTTC.

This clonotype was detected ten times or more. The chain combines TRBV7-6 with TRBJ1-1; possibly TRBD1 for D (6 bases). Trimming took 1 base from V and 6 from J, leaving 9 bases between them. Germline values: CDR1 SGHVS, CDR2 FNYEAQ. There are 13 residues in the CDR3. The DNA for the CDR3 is TGTGCCAGCAGCTTAGACAGGGCCTCTGAAGCTTTCTTT. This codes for CASSLDRASEAFF. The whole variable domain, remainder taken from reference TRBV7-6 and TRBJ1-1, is GAGVSQSPRYKVTKRGQDVALRCDPISGHVSLYWYRQALGQGPEFLTYFNYEAQQDKSGLPNDRFSAERPEGSISTLTIQRTEQRDSAMYRCASSLDRASEAFFGQGTRLTVV.

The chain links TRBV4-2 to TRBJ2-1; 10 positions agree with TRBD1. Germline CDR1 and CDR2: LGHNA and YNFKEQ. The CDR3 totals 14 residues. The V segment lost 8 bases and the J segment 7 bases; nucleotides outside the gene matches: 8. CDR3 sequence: CASARDRGGNEQFF. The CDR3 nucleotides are TGTGCCAGCGCACGGGACAGGGGTGGAAATGAGCAGTTCTTC.

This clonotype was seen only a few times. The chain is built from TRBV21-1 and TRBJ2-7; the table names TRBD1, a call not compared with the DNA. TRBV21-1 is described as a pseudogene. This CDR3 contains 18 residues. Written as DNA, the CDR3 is TGTGCCAGCAGCAACCTGGTTAAGATCCGTACCGCCAGGGACGAGCAGTACTTC. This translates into CASSNLVKIRTARDEQYF.